This T cell receptor beta chain was found in a study of STAT5B mutations in CD4+ large granular lymphocyte leukemia. Sequencing was performed with immunoSEQ multiplex PCR; in TCRdb, only in-frame clones are kept and a portion is missing. The sample lists around 28,000 clones, roughly three quarters seen once, with around 0.99% in the top ten. This CDR3 is built from 15 residues. Trimming left V 7 bases short and J 8 bases short, with 23 bases between. Germline V gives CDR1 MDHEN, CDR2 SYDVKM. The TCR comes from a human donor in good health. The chain couples TRBV28 to TRBJ2-5; possibly TRBD1 or TRBD2 for D (5 bases each). The source material was CD4+ T cells from blood buffy coats. CDR3 in amino acids: CASNLYGDPWGTQYF. DNA for the CDR3: TGTGCCAGCAACCTTTATGGGGACCCCTGGGGAACCCAGTACTTC.